The T cell receptor (beta chain) under discussion was sequenced for a study of T cell responses to AZD1222 COVID-19 vaccine. About the research overall: Some second doses came at about 4 weeks and others at about 12 weeks; these were pooled.

The CDR3 is 14 amino acids. The V segment lost 5 bases and the J segment 6 bases; nucleotides outside the gene matches: 3. The germline gives CDR1 MNHEY, CDR2 SVGAGI. Study results and caveats: Sampled repertoires all dated from after the peak T cell response. Among those given AZD1222, only six were seropositive at baseline. Per reports, nearly half of all spike-specific TCRs target regions that are unmutated in variants.

Here immunoSEQ multiplex PCR was the method, and the copy in TCRdb shows in-frame clones only, minus some. Altogether about 94,000 clones are present, nearly 90% being singletons, with the ten largest covering about an eighth. The table lists this clone with a count of one. Its antigen is as yet unknown. The receptor was derived from an adult in good health. V gene TRBV6-5 combines with J gene TRBJ1-6; TRBD1 agrees at 8 bases. Source: peripheral blood, taken on day 0 of AZD1222 vaccination. The CDR3 reads CASSPGGSNSPLHF. CDR3 bases: TGTGCCAGCAGTCCAGGGGGCTCTAATTCACCCCTCCACTTT.